The next 27 T cell receptor beta chains were all read from a single sample in a study of regulatory T cells in long-lasting Graves disease. The TCR beta library used iRepertoire HTBI primers with Arm-PCR amplification of CDR3. TCRdb re-called the multiplex PCR reads through MiXCR, storing one row per CDR3 protein. Seen here are around 240,000 distinct CDR3 sequences, around a sixth observed once, and the top ten hold about 15%. Time point given: newly diagnosed GD, antithyroid drugs for less than 3 months. The authors made the TCR library using RNA they extracted from PBMCs. The same sample was also studied in work on T cells in Graves' hyperthyroidism and ophthalmopathy.

The starting material was peripheral blood mononuclear cells (PBMCs), obtained at new diagnosis, from a patient treated with antithyroid drugs. The receptor set was obtained from a woman aged 25 to 39 with Graves disease.

Only a few counts were recorded for this clonotype. The chain has TRBV19 and TRBJ2-1; D uncertain. CDR1 and CDR2 from the germline V gene are LNHDA and SQIVND (reference sequence). This CDR3 has 12 amino acids. Trimming took 5 bases from V and 4 from J, leaving 6 bases between them. The CDR3 protein is CASSYQYNEQFF. The DNA of the CDR3 is TGTGCCAGTAGTTATCAGTACAATGAGCAGTTCTTC.

The chain uses TRBV6-1 and TRBJ2-4; TRBD2 might be the D (6 bases). The CDR3 spans 16 residues. Germline V gives CDR1 MNHNS, CDR2 SASEGT. Trimming removed 5 bases from V and 0 bases from J, with 14 bases in between. CDR3 amino acids: CASSPAPGLAKNIQYF. For the CDR3, the DNA is TGTGCCAGCAGTCCCGCCCCGGGACTAGCCAAAAACATTCAGTACTTC.

The chain recombines TRBV5-8 with TRBJ2-5, with unresolved D. Trimming cost V 2 bases and J 6 bases, with 5 bases left between them. The CDR3 spans 11 residues. The germline gives CDR1 SGHTS, CDR2 YDEGEE. The CDR3 DNA reads TGTGCCAGCAGCTTTGTAAAGACCCAGTACTTC. It specifies CASSFVKTQYF.

This clonotype was observed many times. The chain employs TRBV12-3 or TRBV12-4 and TRBJ1-5; tentative D call: TRBD1 (6 bases). Trimming shortened V by 3 bases and J by 7 bases, and 16 bases separated the two germline ends. This CDR3 region has 15 residues. This chain's CDR3 is CASSFSPGAEQPQHF. DNA for the CDR3: TGTGCCAGCAGTTTTAGTCCAGGGGCCGAACAGCCCCAGCATTTT.

This clonotype was seen many times. The V gene is TRBV12-3 or TRBV12-4, the J gene TRBJ2-4; 9 nucleotides match TRBD2. V lost 7 bases and J lost 8; bases outside the gene matches: 6. The CDR3 spans 13 residues. The CDR3 loop reads CASMRGGPDIQYF. In nucleotides, the CDR3 is TGTGCCAGCATGCGGGGGGGCCCAGACATTCAGTACTTC.

This clonotype was detected ten times or more. The chain recombines TRBV6-1 with TRBJ1-4; 9 positions match TRBD1. CDR1 and CDR2 from the germline V gene are MNHNS and SASEGT. This CDR3 region has 18 residues. V dropped 4 bases and J dropped 0; count of bases not matched to a gene: 9. The CDR3 bases are TGTGCCAGCAGTGCACGGACAGGGGTTATAGCAACTAATGAAAAACTGTTTTTT. Translation: CASSARTGVIATNEKLFF.

This clonotype was counted once. The J gene is TRBJ1-2, the V gene TRBV20-1; 7 nucleotides match TRBD1. Germline CDR1 and CDR2: DFQATT and SNEGSKA (reference sequence). This CDR3 region has 15 residues. The junction had 7 bases not matched to a gene; V was cut back by 0 bases and J by 3 bases. For the CDR3, the DNA is TGCAGTGCTAGAGATCGAGGGGGCAAGGACTATGGCTACACCTTC. This sequence encodes CSARDRGGKDYGYTF.

In regard to this clonotype: This probably arose from a read error, given a far larger clone one base away. The V and J genes are TRBV6-1 and TRBJ1-1, with unresolved D. The CDR3 is 17 amino acids. V lost 8 bases and J 1 base, leaving 23 bases between the germline ends. The germline gives CDR1 MNHNS, CDR2 SASEGT. CDR3 sequence reads: CASPPQGYYGGNTEAFF. DNA for the CDR3: TGTGCCAGCCCACCACAAGGTTATTACGGCGGGAACACTGAAGCTTTCTTT.

This clonotype was seen ten or more times. The chain carries TRBV27 and TRBJ1-1; a weak D match, TRBD1 (6 bases). Germline values: CDR1 MNHEY, CDR2 SMNVEV (reference sequence). Between the trimmed V and J ends, which lost 5 bases and 4 bases, there was a span of 17 bases. CDR3 size: 15 residues. The CDR3 DNA reads as TGTGCCAGCAGTCCCAGGGGAGGGACGAGCACTGAAGCTTTCTTT. This translates into CASSPRGGTSTEAFF.

This clonotype was seen repeatedly, ten times or more. J is TRBJ2-2 and V is TRBV7-6; D may match TRBD1 or TRBD2 (5 bases each). The length of the CDR3 is 14 residues. The V end was cut by 5 bases, the J end by 5 bases, with 12 bases between. Germline lookup yields CDR1 SGHVS and CDR2 FNYEAQ. CDR3 region: CASSQGTGTGELFF. The CDR3 bases are TGTGCCAGCAGCCAAGGGACCGGAACCGGGGAGCTGTTTTTT.

The chain links TRBV12-3 or TRBV12-4 to TRBJ1-3; 7 bases map to TRBD1. V shed 6 bases and J 0 bases; nucleotides not matched to a gene: 2. The length of the CDR3 is 14 residues. The CDR3: CASRTGFSGNTIYF. In DNA, the CDR3 is TGTGCCAGCAGGACAGGGTTCTCTGGAAACACCATATATTTT.

V is TRBV4-2 and J is TRBJ2-1; 10 nucleotides line up with TRBD2. V dropped 1 base and J dropped 10; count of bases not matched to a gene: 10. Germline V gene sequence: CDR1 LGHNA, CDR2 YNFKEQ. This CDR3 spans 16 amino acids. The CDR3 here is CASSQVSSGGLEEQFF. CDR3 DNA: TGTGCCAGCAGCCAAGTGTCTAGCGGGGGCCTAGAGGAGCAGTTCTTC.

This clonotype was seen many times. The chain uses TRBV9 and TRBJ1-1; D possibly corresponds to TRBD1 (6 bases). Germline-derived CDR1 and CDR2 are SGDLS and YYNGEE. The CDR3 covers 13 residues. The V end was cut by 4 bases, the J end by 8 bases, with 15 bases between. CDR3 in amino acids: CASSPLLQGEAFF. CDR3 nucleotide sequence: TGTGCCAGCAGCCCCCTTCTTCAGGGGGAAGCTTTCTTT.

J is TRBJ2-2 and V is TRBV2; TRBD2 matches at 9 bases. Germline values: CDR1 SNHLY, CDR2 FYNNEI. V was pared by 8 bases and J by 7 bases, with 8 bases of the junction left unmatched. The CDR3 loop spans 14 amino acids. CDR3 protein: CASAGGGPGGELFF. The CDR3 coding sequence is TGTGCCAGCGCGGGGGGGGGCCCGGGCGGGGAGCTGTTTTTT.

To note about this clonotype: The conserved closing phenylalanine or tryptophan is absent in this CDR3, likely reflecting a read error. The limits of the CDR3 on the DNA are not certain, so only TCRdb's listed CDR3 is given. The J gene is TRBJ2-5, the V gene TRBV20-1; the table calls TRBD2, which could not be checked here. The germline V gene has CDR1 DFQATT and CDR2 SNEGSKA (reference sequence). The CDR3 spans 13 residues, counting both ends. The CDR3 loop reads CSARVLSGGAQVL.

This clonotype has a count of ten or more. In nucleotides, the CDR3 is TGCGCCAGCAGCTTGGCCAAGGGAGGGTACGAGCAGTACTTC. It codes for CASSLAKGGYEQYF. V gene TRBV5-1 combines with J gene TRBJ2-7; 7 bases line up with TRBD2. CDR1 is SGHRS and CDR2 is YFSETQ in the germline V gene. V lost 0 bases and J lost 4; bases outside the gene matches: 4. The CDR3 consists of 14 residues.

This clonotype was detected many times. The rearrangement joins TRBV27 to TRBJ2-3; D is possibly TRBD2 (5 bases). The CDR3 runs to 17 residues. From germline, CDR1 is MNHEY and CDR2 SMNVEV (reference sequence). Trimming pared 4 bases from V and 0 bases from J, leaving 17 bases between. Written as DNA, the CDR3 is TGTGCCAGCAGTTCGAATGGACTGTCAACTAGCACAGATACGCAGTATTTT. Residues: CASSSNGLSTSTDTQYF.

Ten or more counts support this clonotype. The chain couples TRBV20-1 to TRBJ2-1, with TRBD2 matching 9 bases. Germline V lookup: CDR1 DFQATT, CDR2 SNEGSKA (reference sequence). The CDR3 contains 17 residues. With 5 bases clipped from V and 4 bases from J, the junction kept 15 bases outside the gene matches. The CDR3 region is CSAVTPSRGGGYNEQFF. The CDR3 DNA is TGCAGTGCTGTCACCCCAAGCCGCGGGGGGGGGTACAATGAGCAGTTCTTC.

This clonotype was detected many times. The chain carries TRBV9 and TRBJ2-5; D is possibly TRBD1 or TRBD2 (5 bases each). The ends were cut back, 6 bases at V and 5 bases at J, with 20 bases in the middle. Germline loops: CDR1 SGDLS, CDR2 YYNGEE. The CDR3 loop spans 15 amino acids. The CDR3 nucleotides are TGTGCCAGCACCTCTATGGGGACCGAGCGGGAGACCCAGTACTTC. Its translation: CASTSMGTERETQYF.

This clonotype was found many times. This chain links TRBV10-3 with TRBJ1-1; no definite D call. Looked up from germline, CDR1 is ENHRY and CDR2 is SYGVKD. The V gene lost 2 bases and the J gene lost 4 bases, with 5 bases spanning the gap. The CDR3 runs to 12 residues. CDR3 amino acids: CAISEVGTEAFF. The CDR3 DNA reads as TGTGCCATCAGTGAGGTTGGCACTGAAGCTTTCTTT.

This clonotype showed up many times. The chain couples TRBV11-2 to TRBJ2-7; 7 bases map to TRBD2. This CDR3 is built from 12 residues. The junction had 1 base not matched to a gene; V was cut back by 6 bases and J by 2 bases. Germline V gene data show CDR1 as SGHAT and CDR2 as FQNNGV. In DNA, the CDR3 is TGTGCCAGCAGTCGGGGGGCCTACGAGCAGTACTTC. Residues: CASSRGAYEQYF.

This chain links TRBV20-1 with TRBJ2-5, with TRBD2 matching over 12 bases. CDR3 length: 18 amino acids. V lost 5 bases to trimming and J lost 2 bases; unmatched junction nucleotides: 15. Germline V gene sequence: CDR1 DFQATT, CDR2 SNEGSKA (reference sequence). The CDR3 DNA follows: TGCAGTGCTTCCTCCCGAACTAGCGGGGGGCTGCTACAAGAGACCCAGTACTTC. Amino acid sequence: CSASSRTSGGLLQETQYF.

The chain uses TRBV6-9 and TRBJ2-7; 9 positions match TRBD1. CDR3 size: 15 residues. V was clipped by 3 bases and J by 3 bases; unmatched bases: 6. Germline assignment: CDR1 MNHGY and CDR2 SVAAGI. The DNA of the CDR3 is TGTGCCAGCAGTTACGGACAGGGGTTGGTCTACGAGCAGTACTTC. The encoded protein is CASSYGQGLVYEQYF.

This clonotype has ten or more counts. The genes are TRBV14 and TRBJ2-5; D may be TRBD2 (5 bases). This CDR3 comprises 14 residues. The V gene lost 1 base and the J gene lost 2 bases, with 8 bases spanning the gap. Germline V gene sequence: CDR1 SGHDN, CDR2 FVKESK. CDR3 region: CASSQGTVQETQYF. In DNA form, the CDR3 reads TGTGCCAGCAGCCAAGGGACTGTACAAGAGACCCAGTACTTC. The complete variable domain, with remaining parts taken from reference TRBV14 and TRBJ2-5, reads EAGVTQFPSHSVIEKGQTVTLRCDPISGHDNLYWYRRVMGKEIKFLLHFVKESKQDESGMPNNRFLAERTGGTYSTLKVQPAELEDSGVYFCASSQGTVQETQYFGPGTRLLVL.

This clonotype was counted at least ten times. The rearrangement uses TRBV20-1 and TRBJ1-1; D gene uncertain. CDR3 length equals 15 residues. CDR1 is DFQATT, CDR2 SNEGSKA, per germline (reference sequence). V was clipped by 6 bases and J by 1 base, with 18 bases between them. The CDR3 bases are TGCAGTGCGACGGACCTGTTCCATGGGAACACTGAAGCTTTCTTT. Its translation: CSATDLFHGNTEAFF.

In its sample, this clonotype was seen a few times. Here the CDR3 DNA reads TGTGCCAGCAGCCAAGCGGCCGAGGGTGGGGGCTACACCTTC. Its protein is CASSQAAEGGGYTF. The chain joins TRBV3-1 to TRBJ1-2; D is unclear. Trimming pared 1 base from V and 8 bases from J, leaving 14 bases between. The CDR3 contains 14 residues. The germline V gene has CDR1 LGHDT and CDR2 YNNKEL (reference sequence).

This clonotype has ten or more counts. This chain uses TRBV5-4 with TRBJ2-6; the match to TRBD2 covers 7 bases. In germline, CDR1 is SGHNT, CDR2 YYREEE (reference sequence). Germline trimming cut 3 bases from V and 0 bases from J; bases unmatched to any gene: 6. The CDR3 covers 17 residues. Here the CDR3 reads CASSSGGRGSGANVLTF. CDR3 DNA sequence: TGTGCCAGCAGCTCGGGAGGTCGGGGCTCTGGGGCCAACGTCCTGACTTTC.